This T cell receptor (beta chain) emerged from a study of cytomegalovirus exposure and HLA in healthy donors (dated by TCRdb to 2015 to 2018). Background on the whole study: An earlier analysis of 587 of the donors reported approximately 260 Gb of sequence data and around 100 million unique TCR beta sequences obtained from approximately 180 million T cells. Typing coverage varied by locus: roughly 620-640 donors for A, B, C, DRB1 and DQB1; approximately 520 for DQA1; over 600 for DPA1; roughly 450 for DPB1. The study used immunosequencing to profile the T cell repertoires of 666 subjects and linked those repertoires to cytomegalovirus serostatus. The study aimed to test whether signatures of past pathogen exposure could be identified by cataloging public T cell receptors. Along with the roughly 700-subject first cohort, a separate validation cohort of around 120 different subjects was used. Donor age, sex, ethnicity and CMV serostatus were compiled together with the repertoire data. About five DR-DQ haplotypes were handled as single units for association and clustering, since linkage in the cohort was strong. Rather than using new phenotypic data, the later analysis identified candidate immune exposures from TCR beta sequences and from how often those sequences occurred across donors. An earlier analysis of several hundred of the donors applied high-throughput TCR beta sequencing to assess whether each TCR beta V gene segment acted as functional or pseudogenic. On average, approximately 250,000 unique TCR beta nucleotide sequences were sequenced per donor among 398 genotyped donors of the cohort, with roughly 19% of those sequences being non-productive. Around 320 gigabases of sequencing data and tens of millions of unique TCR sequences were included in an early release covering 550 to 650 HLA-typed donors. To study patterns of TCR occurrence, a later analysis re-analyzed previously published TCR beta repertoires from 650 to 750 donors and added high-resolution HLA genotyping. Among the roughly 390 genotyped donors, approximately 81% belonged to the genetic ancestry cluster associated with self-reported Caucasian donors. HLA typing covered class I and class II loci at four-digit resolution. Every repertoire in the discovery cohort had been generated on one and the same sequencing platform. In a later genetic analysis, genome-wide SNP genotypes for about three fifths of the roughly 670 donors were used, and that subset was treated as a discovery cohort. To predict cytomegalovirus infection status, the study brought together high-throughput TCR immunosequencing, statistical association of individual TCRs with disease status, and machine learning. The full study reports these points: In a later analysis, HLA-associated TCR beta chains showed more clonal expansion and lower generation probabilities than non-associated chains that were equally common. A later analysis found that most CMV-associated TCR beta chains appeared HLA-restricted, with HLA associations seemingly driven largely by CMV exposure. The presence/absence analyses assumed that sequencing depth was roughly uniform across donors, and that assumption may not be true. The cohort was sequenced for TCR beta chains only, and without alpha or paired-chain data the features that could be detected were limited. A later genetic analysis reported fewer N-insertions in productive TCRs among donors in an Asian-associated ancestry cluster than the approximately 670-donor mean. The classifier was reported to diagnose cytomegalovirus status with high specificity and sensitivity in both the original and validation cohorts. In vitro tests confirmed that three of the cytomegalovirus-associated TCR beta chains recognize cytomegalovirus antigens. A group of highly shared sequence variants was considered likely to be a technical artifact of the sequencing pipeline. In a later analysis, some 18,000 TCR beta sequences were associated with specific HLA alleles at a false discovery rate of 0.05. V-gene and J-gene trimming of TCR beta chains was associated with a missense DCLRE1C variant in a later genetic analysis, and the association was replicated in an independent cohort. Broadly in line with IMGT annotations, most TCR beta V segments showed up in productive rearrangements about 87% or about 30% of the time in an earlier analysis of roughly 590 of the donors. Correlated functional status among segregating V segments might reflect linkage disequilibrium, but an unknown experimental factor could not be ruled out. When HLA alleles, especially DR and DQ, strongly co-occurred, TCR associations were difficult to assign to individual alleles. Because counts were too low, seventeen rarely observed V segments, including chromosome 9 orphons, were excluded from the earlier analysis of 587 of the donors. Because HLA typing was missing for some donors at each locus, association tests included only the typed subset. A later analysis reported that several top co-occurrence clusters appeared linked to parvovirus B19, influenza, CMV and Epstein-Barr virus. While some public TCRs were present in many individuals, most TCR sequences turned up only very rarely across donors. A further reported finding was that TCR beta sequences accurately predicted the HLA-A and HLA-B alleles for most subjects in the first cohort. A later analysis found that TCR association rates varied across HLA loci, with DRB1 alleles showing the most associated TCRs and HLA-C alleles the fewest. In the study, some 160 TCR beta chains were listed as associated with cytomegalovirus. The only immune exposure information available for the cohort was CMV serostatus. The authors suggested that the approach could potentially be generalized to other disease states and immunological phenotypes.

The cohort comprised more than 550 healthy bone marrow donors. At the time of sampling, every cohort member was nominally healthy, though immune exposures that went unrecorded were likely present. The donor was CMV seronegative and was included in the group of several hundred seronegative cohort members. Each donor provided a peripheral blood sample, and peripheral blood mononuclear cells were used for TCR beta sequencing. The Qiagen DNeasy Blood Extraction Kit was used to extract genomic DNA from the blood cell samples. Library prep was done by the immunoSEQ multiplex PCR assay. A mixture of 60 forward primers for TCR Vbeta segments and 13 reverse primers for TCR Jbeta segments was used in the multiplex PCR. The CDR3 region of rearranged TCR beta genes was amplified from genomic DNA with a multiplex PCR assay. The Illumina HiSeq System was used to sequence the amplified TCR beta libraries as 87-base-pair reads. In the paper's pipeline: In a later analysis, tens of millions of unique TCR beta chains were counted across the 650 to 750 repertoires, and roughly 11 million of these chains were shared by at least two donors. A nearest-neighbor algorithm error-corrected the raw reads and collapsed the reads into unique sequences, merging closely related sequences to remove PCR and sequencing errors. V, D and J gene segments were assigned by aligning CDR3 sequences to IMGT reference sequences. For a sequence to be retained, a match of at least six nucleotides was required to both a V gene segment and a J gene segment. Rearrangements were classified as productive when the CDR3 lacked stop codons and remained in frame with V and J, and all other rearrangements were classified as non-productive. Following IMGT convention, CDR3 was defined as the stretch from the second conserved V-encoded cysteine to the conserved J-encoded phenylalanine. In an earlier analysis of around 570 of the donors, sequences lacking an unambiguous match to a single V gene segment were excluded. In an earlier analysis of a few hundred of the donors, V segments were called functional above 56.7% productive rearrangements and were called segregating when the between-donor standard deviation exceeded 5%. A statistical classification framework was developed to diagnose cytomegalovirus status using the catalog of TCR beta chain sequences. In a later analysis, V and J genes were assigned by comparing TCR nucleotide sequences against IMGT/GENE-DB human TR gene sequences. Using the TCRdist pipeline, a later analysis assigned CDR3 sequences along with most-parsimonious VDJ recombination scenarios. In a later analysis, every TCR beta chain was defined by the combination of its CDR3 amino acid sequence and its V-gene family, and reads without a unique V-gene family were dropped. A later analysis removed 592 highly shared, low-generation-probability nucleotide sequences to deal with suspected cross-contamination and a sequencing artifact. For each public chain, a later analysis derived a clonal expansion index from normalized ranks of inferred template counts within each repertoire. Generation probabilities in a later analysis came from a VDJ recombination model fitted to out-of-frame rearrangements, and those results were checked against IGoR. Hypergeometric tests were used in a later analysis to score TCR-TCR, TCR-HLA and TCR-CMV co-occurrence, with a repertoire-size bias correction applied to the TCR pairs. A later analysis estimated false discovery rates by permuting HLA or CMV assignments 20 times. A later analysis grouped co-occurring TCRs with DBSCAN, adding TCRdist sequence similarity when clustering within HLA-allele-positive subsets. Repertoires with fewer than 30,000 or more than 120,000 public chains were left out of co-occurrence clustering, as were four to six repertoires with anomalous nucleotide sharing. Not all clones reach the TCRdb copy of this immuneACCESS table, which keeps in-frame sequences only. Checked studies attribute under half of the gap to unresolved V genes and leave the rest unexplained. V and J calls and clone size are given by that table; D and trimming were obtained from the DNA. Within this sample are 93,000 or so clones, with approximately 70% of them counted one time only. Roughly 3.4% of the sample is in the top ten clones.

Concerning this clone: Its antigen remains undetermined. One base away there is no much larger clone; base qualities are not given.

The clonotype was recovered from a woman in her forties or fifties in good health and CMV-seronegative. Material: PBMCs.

The DNA sequence follows: TGCAGCGTTGAAAGGAGAGATACGCAGTATTTT. It is translated as CSVERRDTQYF. The receptor chain draws on TRBV29-1 and TRBJ2-3, with no confidently assigned D gene. The CDR3, from cysteine to phenylalanine, totals 11 residues. The kept DNA is CDR3 alone, 33 bases in frame from the first base. Reading the germline V gene gives CDR1 SQVTM and CDR2 ANQGSEA. V is shortened by 2 bases, J by 5 bases, and the region joining them spans 5 bases.